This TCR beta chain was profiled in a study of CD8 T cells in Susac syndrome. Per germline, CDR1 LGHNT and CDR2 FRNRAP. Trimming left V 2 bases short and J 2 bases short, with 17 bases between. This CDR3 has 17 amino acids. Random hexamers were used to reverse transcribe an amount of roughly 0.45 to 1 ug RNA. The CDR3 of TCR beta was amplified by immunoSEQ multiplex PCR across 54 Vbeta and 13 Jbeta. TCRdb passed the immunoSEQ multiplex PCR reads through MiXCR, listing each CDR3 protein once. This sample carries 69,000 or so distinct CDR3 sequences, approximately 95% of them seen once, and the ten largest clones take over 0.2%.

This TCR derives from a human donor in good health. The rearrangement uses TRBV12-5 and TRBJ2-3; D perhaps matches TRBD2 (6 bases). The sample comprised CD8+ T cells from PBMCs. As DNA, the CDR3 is TGTGCTAGTGGTTTGACCATCCTGGCGGGGAACACAGATACGCAGTATTTT. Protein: CASGLTILAGNTDTQYF.